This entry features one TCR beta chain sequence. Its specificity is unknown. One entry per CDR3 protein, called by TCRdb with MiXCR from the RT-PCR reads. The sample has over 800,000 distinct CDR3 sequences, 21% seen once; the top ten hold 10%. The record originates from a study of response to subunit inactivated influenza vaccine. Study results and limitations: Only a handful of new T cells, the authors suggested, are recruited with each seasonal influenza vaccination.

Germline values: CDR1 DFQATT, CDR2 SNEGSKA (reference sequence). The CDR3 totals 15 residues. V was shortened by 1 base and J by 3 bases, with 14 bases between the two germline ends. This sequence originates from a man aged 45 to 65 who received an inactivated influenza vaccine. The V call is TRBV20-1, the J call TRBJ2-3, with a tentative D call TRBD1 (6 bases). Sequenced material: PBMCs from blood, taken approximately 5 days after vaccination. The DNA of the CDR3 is TGCAGTGCTAGAGCCCCGGGACAAACGACAGATACGCAGTATTTT. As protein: CSARAPGQTTDTQYF.